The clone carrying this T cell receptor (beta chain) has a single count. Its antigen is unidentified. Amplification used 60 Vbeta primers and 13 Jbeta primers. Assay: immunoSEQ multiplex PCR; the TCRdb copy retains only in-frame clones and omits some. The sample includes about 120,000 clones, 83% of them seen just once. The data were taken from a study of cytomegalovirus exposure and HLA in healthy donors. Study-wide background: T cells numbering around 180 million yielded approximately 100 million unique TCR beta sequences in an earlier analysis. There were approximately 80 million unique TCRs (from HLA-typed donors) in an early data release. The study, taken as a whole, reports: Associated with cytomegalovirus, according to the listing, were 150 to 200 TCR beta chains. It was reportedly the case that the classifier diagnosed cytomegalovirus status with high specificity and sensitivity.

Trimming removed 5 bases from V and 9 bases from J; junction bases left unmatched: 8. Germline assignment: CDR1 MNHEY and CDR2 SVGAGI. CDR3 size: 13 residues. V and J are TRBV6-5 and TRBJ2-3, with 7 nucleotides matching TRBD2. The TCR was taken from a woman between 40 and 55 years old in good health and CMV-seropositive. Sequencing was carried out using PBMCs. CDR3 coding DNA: TGTGCCAGCAGTCCCGGGACTATTCCCACGCAGTATTTT. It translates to CASSPGTIPTQYF.